This entry lists 31 T cell receptor beta chains sequenced from one sample in a study of T cells expressing NK-cell markers (dated by TCRdb to 2020 to 2021). To prepare the library, 5' RACE was applied. The instrument was an Illumina HiSeq 2000. Each entry corresponds to one CDR3 protein sequence from reads that TCRdb reprocessed, and DNA is not given. The sample table records about 460,000 distinct CDR3 sequences. The ten largest clones capture approximately 1.5% of the sample. Sequencing input: blood T cells: a sorted CD56 or NKG2C T cell subset, CD4+ or CD8+ T cells, or bulk PBMC T cells (not recorded which). Source of these receptors: a woman aged 50 to 65 in good health. Donor details come from another sample of the same person, matched by shared clones.

CDR3 in amino acids: CATSGGSDLGSYNEQFF. This chain uses TRBV24-1 with TRBJ2-1; TCRdb's D gene call, TRBD2, goes unchecked for lack of DNA. This CDR3 has 17 residues. Germline CDR1 is KGHDR and CDR2 is SFDVKD.

This rearrangement joins TRBV4-1 to TRBJ2-5. This CDR3 has 16 residues. Germline V gene data show CDR1 as MGHRA and CDR2 as YSYEKL. CDR3 in amino acids: CASSQLGLELVETQYF.

CDR3 amino acids: CASSSRGREIETQYF. The V and J genes are TRBV9 and TRBJ2-5; the D call of TRBD1 rests on TCRdb alone, since no DNA is present to check it. This CDR3 has 15 residues. The germline CDR1 and CDR2 sequences are SGDLS and YYNGEE.

The chain links TRBV19 to TRBJ1-6; TCRdb reports TRBD1, a call that lacks DNA to check it against. This CDR3 contains 13 residues. Germline-derived CDR1 and CDR2 are LNHDA and SQIVND (reference sequence). CDR3 loop: CASTTVSNSPLHF.

The J gene is TRBJ2-1, the V gene TRBV10-1; TCRdb gives TRBD1 as the D gene, but with no DNA this cannot be confirmed. The CDR3 runs to 16 residues. CDR1 and CDR2 (germline): WNHNN, SYGVQD (reference sequence). CDR3 sequence: CASSPHSGTGLNEQFF.

The rearrangement links TRBV4-1 to TRBJ2-3; the TRBD2 assignment by TCRdb is unverifiable without DNA. This CDR3 region has 15 residues. Germline CDR1 is MGHRA and CDR2 is YSYEKL. CDR3 sequence reads: CASSQPRGGDDTQYF.

The chain uses TRBV6-1 and TRBJ2-3; with no DNA, the TCRdb D assignment of TRBD2 cannot be verified. CDR1 and CDR2 from the germline V gene are MNHNS and SASEGT. This CDR3 region has 12 residues. CDR3: CASSQREDTQYF.

This chain uses TRBV5-1 with TRBJ2-5; the D call from TCRdb, TRBD1, cannot be confirmed without DNA. The CDR3 extends over 16 amino acids. Germline CDR1 is SGHRS and CDR2 is YFSETQ. The CDR3 reads CASSLASTGEGETQYF.

The gene calls are TRBV5-1 and TRBJ2-2; as DNA is missing, the TRBD2 call by TCRdb cannot be tested. Germline CDR1 SGHRS, CDR2 YFSETQ. The CDR3 runs to 17 residues. The CDR3 region is CASSLTSGSSFAGELFF.

This chain connects TRBV10-2 to TRBJ2-5; the D call of TRBD1 rests on TCRdb alone, since no DNA is present to check it. CDR1 is WSHSY, CDR2 SAAADI, per germline. This CDR3 is built from 15 residues. The CDR3 protein is CASSWRDRRGETQYF.

This chain joins TRBV20-1 and TRBJ2-7; TCRdb proposes TRBD2, but this gene call is untestable without DNA. This CDR3 contains 15 residues. In germline, CDR1 is DFQATT, CDR2 SNEGSKA (reference sequence). The CDR3 sequence is CSASKTGTSDSEQYF.

This rearrangement joins TRBV12-3 or TRBV12-4 to TRBJ2-1; TCRdb's D gene call, TRBD2, goes unchecked for lack of DNA. The CDR3 contains 15 residues. CDR3 amino acids: CASTIAGGRNNEQFF.

The CDR3 spells CTHGVGETQYF. The rearrangement uses TRBV29-1 and TRBJ2-5. CDR1 and CDR2 from the germline V gene are SQVTM and ANQGSEA. CDR3 length: 11 amino acids.

The chain links TRBV20-1 to TRBJ2-7; TCRdb's D call, TRBD2, is unchecked because there is no DNA. The germline gives CDR1 DFQATT, CDR2 SNEGSKA (reference sequence). CDR3 size: 14 residues. The CDR3: CSAKGLAGGQEQYF.

This chain joins TRBV7-6 and TRBJ2-7; the TCRdb call, TRBD2, lacks DNA for checking. Germline lookup yields CDR1 SGHVS and CDR2 FNYEAQ. This CDR3 is built from 18 residues. CDR3: CASSSTQKSGIRSYEQYF.

This rearrangement joins TRBV2 to TRBJ2-7; the D call of TRBD1 rests on TCRdb alone, since no DNA is present to check it. The CDR3 has 16 amino acids. Germline V gives CDR1 SNHLY, CDR2 FYNNEI. This chain's CDR3 is CASSEGVRAGDSEQYF.

V and J are TRBV5-1 and TRBJ2-1; as DNA is missing, the TRBD2 call by TCRdb cannot be tested. The germline V gene encodes CDR1 SGHRS and CDR2 YFSETQ. The CDR3 extends over 16 amino acids. The CDR3 here is CASSAMTSGRSNEQFF. The whole variable domain, remainder taken from reference TRBV5-1 and TRBJ2-1, is KAGVTQTPRYLIKTRGQQVTLSCSPISGHRSVSWYQQTPGQGLQFLFEYFSETQRNKGNFPGRFSGRQFSNSRSEMNVSTLELGDSALYLCASSAMTSGRSNEQFFGPGTRLTVL.

CDR3 protein: CASSLGVGSNYNEQFF. V is TRBV7-8 and J is TRBJ2-1; the D gene TCRdb calls, TRBD2, cannot be checked with no DNA. Germline values: CDR1 SGHVS, CDR2 FQNEAQ. The CDR3 spans 16 residues.

This chain connects TRBV20-1 to TRBJ2-1. The V gene's germline CDR1 is DFQATT and CDR2 SNEGSKA (reference sequence). The CDR3 runs to 13 residues. The CDR3 is CSARAEFMNEQFF.

V gene TRBV2 combines with J gene TRBJ2-5; TCRdb designates TRBD1, a call that cannot be tested without DNA. The CDR3 contains 13 residues. Per germline, CDR1 SNHLY and CDR2 FYNNEI. The CDR3 protein is CASHRQQQETQYF.

This chain connects TRBV14 to TRBJ2-7; the TCRdb D gene call, TRBD1, has no DNA to confirm it. The CDR3 has 14 amino acids. Per germline, CDR1 SGHDN and CDR2 FVKESK. The CDR3 spells CASSQAGTPWEQYF.

J is TRBJ2-3 and V is TRBV6-2 or TRBV6-3; TCRdb outputs TRBD1, but without DNA this stays unchecked. This CDR3 region has 16 residues. Germline assignment: CDR1 MNHEY and CDR2 SVGEGT. This CDR3 is CASSRRPGSWVDTQYF.

The rearrangement uses TRBV20-1 and TRBJ2-1; TCRdb's D gene call, TRBD1, goes unchecked for lack of DNA. The CDR3 sequence is 16 residues long. The germline V gene has CDR1 DFQATT and CDR2 SNEGSKA (reference sequence). CDR3 sequence: CSAPPGDGGPGNEQFF.

The gene calls are TRBV4-2 and TRBJ1-3; lacking DNA, the TRBD1 call made by TCRdb goes unchecked. CDR3 size: 18 residues. Germline V gene lookup returns CDR1 LGHNA and CDR2 YNFKEQ. The CDR3 is CASSQDPRSLVAGNTIYF.

This sequence joins TRBV20-1 and TRBJ2-5; TCRdb outputs TRBD2, but without DNA this stays unchecked. Germline V gives CDR1 DFQATT, CDR2 SNEGSKA (reference sequence). The CDR3 covers 15 residues. This CDR3 is CSASPTAGGQETQYF.

The chain couples TRBV10-3 to TRBJ1-1; TCRdb outputs TRBD1, but without DNA this stays unchecked. Per germline, CDR1 ENHRY and CDR2 SYGVKD. CDR3 size: 15 residues. CDR3 loop: CAIRDRGGLGTEAFF.

This chain links TRBV15 with TRBJ2-7; the TCRdb call, TRBD1, lacks DNA for checking. The length of the CDR3 is 13 residues. Per the germline V gene, CDR1 is LNHNV and CDR2 is YYDKDF (reference sequence). The CDR3 is CATSREQGSEQYF.

The rearrangement uses TRBV4-2 and TRBJ2-1; no DNA is available, so the TRBD2 call from TCRdb remains unchecked. The CDR3 totals 16 residues. CDR1 and CDR2 (germline): LGHNA, YNFKEQ. This CDR3 reads CASSHSGTSSYNEQFF.

V is TRBV7-2 and J is TRBJ2-5. This CDR3 region has 15 residues. Germline CDR1 SGHTA, CDR2 FQGNSA. The CDR3: CASSLARGGQETQYF.

The V gene is TRBV12-3 or TRBV12-4, the J gene TRBJ2-5; TCRdb names TRBD2, which stays unverified in the absence of DNA. There are 16 residues in the CDR3. The CDR3 loop is CASSPRGLAEQETQYF.

The chain uses TRBV2 and TRBJ1-4; the D call of TRBD1 rests on TCRdb alone, since no DNA is present to check it. The CDR3 extends over 13 amino acids. Germline assignment: CDR1 SNHLY and CDR2 FYNNEI. CDR3 sequence reads: CASTQGAVEKLFF.